A single sample gave rise to the 27 T cell receptor beta chains below, sequenced in a study of T cell repertoires in cytomegalovirus infection. A single record per CDR3 protein comes from TCRdb applying MiXCR to the reads. The sample has roughly 280,000 distinct CDR3 sequences, roughly 10% seen once. Source material: PBMCs. The origin of the receptors is a human donor in good health (CMV status not recorded). Some clones in this sample may be carry-over from other donors' samples.

This clonotype was seen only a few times. This chain links TRBV2 with TRBJ2-3, with a weak D call TRBD1 (5 bases). Looked up from germline, CDR1 is SNHLY and CDR2 is FYNNEI. Trimming took off 3 bases at V and 5 bases at J, with 9 bases between the two ends. This CDR3 is 13 amino acids long. The CDR3 region has the DNA TGTGCCAGCAGTGATGGCAGGGAAGATACGCAGTATTTT. As protein: CASSDGREDTQYF.

This clonotype has a count of ten or more. The gene calls are TRBV7-9 and TRBJ2-1; D unresolved. CDR1 is SEHNR, CDR2 FQNEAQ, per germline (reference sequence). The CDR3 loop spans 14 amino acids. V was trimmed by 3 bases and J by 0 bases, leaving 6 bases between them. The CDR3 bases are TGTGCCAGCAGCTTTGAAAGCTCCTACAATGAGCAGTTCTTC. This encodes CASSFESSYNEQFF.

This clonotype was recorded many times. One end of the junction varies from germline; a read error may be responsible. V is TRBV6-2 or TRBV6-3 and J is TRBJ1-5, with 7 bases lining up with TRBD1. Germline assignment: CDR1 MNHEY and CDR2 SVGEGT. The CDR3 consists of 13 residues. This CDR3 is CASSRDSIQPQHF. The CDR3 DNA sequence: TGTGCCAGCAGTCGGGACAGCATTCAGCCCCAGCATTTT.

There are a few counts of this clonotype. This chain uses TRBV11-2 with TRBJ2-4, with unresolved D. The CDR3 consists of 13 residues. V gave up 1 base and J gave up 3 bases, with 4 bases separating them. Germline assignment: CDR1 SGHAT and CDR2 FQNNGV. The CDR3 loop is CASSLVLKNIQYF. DNA of the CDR3: TGTGCCAGCAGCTTAGTTCTCAAAAACATTCAGTACTTC.

J is TRBJ2-7 and V is TRBV7-2; tentatively, D is TRBD2 (5 bases). CDR3 length equals 14 residues. V was shortened by 8 bases and J by 5 bases, with 19 bases between the two germline ends. Germline-derived CDR1 and CDR2 are SGHTA and FQGNSA. The CDR3 spells CASSAGGPYDEQYF. In DNA, the CDR3 is TGTGCCAGCTCGGCGGGTGGGCCCTACGACGAGCAGTACTTC. Looking up the rest from reference TRBV7-2 and TRBJ2-7 gives the full variable domain: GAGVSQSPSNKVTEKGKDVELRCDPISGHTALYWYRQSLGQGLEFLIYFQGNSAPDKSGLPSDRFSAERTGGSVSTLTIQRTQQEDSAVYLCASSAGGPYDEQYFGPGTRLTVT.

The V call is TRBV19, the J call TRBJ1-6; D may be TRBD1 (5 bases). Between the trimmed V and J ends, which lost 4 bases and 4 bases, there was a span of 8 bases. This CDR3 is 14 amino acids long. Germline values: CDR1 LNHDA, CDR2 SQIVND (reference sequence). The CDR3 is CASSTTGYNSPLHF. The CDR3, as DNA: TGTGCCAGTAGTACAACAGGTTATAATTCACCCCTCCACTTT.

The chain joins TRBV24-1 to TRBJ2-3; unclear D gene. CDR3 size: 16 residues. V was pared by 3 bases and J by 0 bases, with 12 bases between. Germline assignment: CDR1 KGHDR and CDR2 SFDVKD. The CDR3 coding sequence is TGTGCCACCAGTGATCCTCGGAATCCTAGCACAGATACGCAGTATTTT. The encoded protein is CATSDPRNPSTDTQYF.

This clonotype has a count of ten or more. The rearrangement uses TRBV12-3 or TRBV12-4 and TRBJ1-1; maybe TRBD1 (5 bases). The CDR3 has 12 amino acids. Trimming cost V 5 bases and J 7 bases, with 11 bases left between them. The CDR3 is CASSGTNYEAFF. The CDR3 region has the DNA TGTGCCAGCAGTGGGACCAACTATGAAGCTTTCTTT.

This clonotype turned up a few times. This chain links TRBV7-2 with TRBJ1-2; unclear D gene. The V and J ends lost 5 bases and 2 bases respectively, with 15 bases between them. CDR1 and CDR2 from the germline V gene are SGHTA and FQGNSA. This CDR3 is 15 amino acids long. CDR3 residues: CASSEHFSGNYGYTF. The CDR3, as DNA: TGTGCCAGCAGCGAACATTTCAGTGGCAACTATGGCTACACCTTC.

This clonotype has ten or more counts. This chain joins TRBV7-2 and TRBJ1-5; 7 positions match TRBD1. Trimming removed 1 base from V and 4 bases from J; junction bases left unmatched: 10. In germline, CDR1 is SGHTA, CDR2 FQGNSA. CDR3 size: 17 residues. The CDR3 DNA reads TGTGCCAGCAGCTTAGGTGGGACAGCACCTTTAAATCAGCCCCAGCATTTT. This codes for CASSLGGTAPLNQPQHF.

The sample holds many counts of this clonotype. The chain combines TRBV6-1 with TRBJ1-1; maybe TRBD1 (6 bases). The germline CDR1 and CDR2 sequences are MNHNS and SASEGT. The CDR3 runs 12 residues. V was pared by 4 bases and J by 8 bases, with 11 bases between. CDR3 DNA: TGTGCCAGCAGTGTCGGGACAACCGAAGCTTTCTTT. Its translation: CASSVGTTEAFF.

This clonotype has ten or more counts. The chain couples TRBV7-2 to TRBJ2-3; unclear D gene. The V end was cut by 2 bases, the J end by 2 bases, with 8 bases between. The germline gives CDR1 SGHTA, CDR2 FQGNSA. The CDR3 has 14 residues. The CDR3: CASSLNLLTDTQYF. In nucleotides, the CDR3 is TGTGCCAGCAGCTTAAACCTACTCACAGATACGCAGTATTTT.

In this sample, this clonotype turned up a few times. V usage is TRBV15 and J usage is TRBJ2-1, with D uncertain. The germline gives CDR1 LNHNV, CDR2 YYDKDF (reference sequence). The V and J ends lost 5 bases and 8 bases respectively, with 13 bases between them. The CDR3 runs 13 residues. This CDR3 reads CATSAAFVHEQFF. As DNA, the CDR3 is TGTGCCACCAGCGCCGCGTTTGTCCATGAGCAGTTCTTC.

CDR3 sequence reads: CASSPGPRSSYEQYF. The CDR3 DNA follows: TGTGCCAGCAGCCCAGGACCGAGAAGCTCCTACGAGCAGTACTTC. The chain joins TRBV14 to TRBJ2-7; no reliable D call. The germline CDR1 and CDR2 sequences are SGHDN and FVKESK. The V gene lost 4 bases and the J gene lost 0 bases, with 13 bases spanning the gap. CDR3 size: 15 residues.

The sample holds many counts of this clonotype. The V and J genes are TRBV12-3 or TRBV12-4 and TRBJ2-3; 9 nucleotides agree with TRBD2. This CDR3 region has 14 residues. The trim removed 5 bases at V and 2 bases at J, leaving 2 bases unmatched. CDR3: CASSPSGVTDTQYF. CDR3 sequence (DNA): TGTGCCAGCAGTCCTAGCGGGGTCACAGATACGCAGTATTTT.

In this sample, this clonotype turned up a few times. V is TRBV6-2 or TRBV6-3 and J is TRBJ1-6; D gene unclear. The CDR3 has 13 residues. Germline V gene data show CDR1 as MNHEY and CDR2 as SVGEGT. Trimming removed 8 bases at V and 9 bases at J, with 14 bases between. The CDR3 nucleotides are TGTGCCAGCGCTTCCGACGATATTTCACCCCTCCACTTT. Protein product: CASASDDISPLHF.

The chain joins TRBV6-6 to TRBJ1-1; TRBD1 might be the D (5 bases). Trimming removed 10 bases from V and 0 bases from J, with 12 bases in between. The CDR3 loop spans 13 amino acids. Germline loops: CDR1 MNHNY, CDR2 SVGAGI (reference sequence). CDR3 nucleotide sequence: TGTGCCACCGAAAGGGGTTTGAACACTGAAGCTTTCTTT. Encoded protein: CATERGLNTEAFF.

This clonotype was observed at least ten times. The chain recombines TRBV7-9 with TRBJ2-3; 14 bases align to TRBD2. Germline assignment: CDR1 SEHNR and CDR2 FQNEAQ (reference sequence). The CDR3 runs to 16 residues. The J segment lost 4 bases and the V segment lost 6 bases, leaving 6 bases of the junction unmatched. CDR3 nucleotides: TGTGCCAGCAGTCAAGGGACTAGCGGGAGACCAGATACGCAGTATTTT. It is translated as CASSQGTSGRPDTQYF.

This clonotype was detected many times. The rearrangement joins TRBV7-2 to TRBJ2-5, with 8 bases lining up with TRBD1. The CDR3 has 14 residues. The trim removed 1 base at V and 12 bases at J, leaving 10 bases unmatched. Germline V gene lookup returns CDR1 SGHTA and CDR2 FQGNSA. In nucleotides, the CDR3 is TGTGCCAGCAGCTTAGATCAGGGGGCGGCCGAAAAGTACTTC. Protein product: CASSLDQGAAEKYF.

The sample holds many counts of this clonotype. This chain uses TRBV7-8 with TRBJ1-6; D is perhaps TRBD1 (5 bases). Trimming shortened V by 0 bases and J by 5 bases, and 8 bases separated the two germline ends. Germline CDR1 and CDR2: SGHVS and FQNEAQ. The CDR3 contains 15 residues. The CDR3, as DNA: TGTGCCAGCAGCTTAGCCGACAGCGATAATTCACCCCTCCACTTT. Protein product: CASSLADSDNSPLHF.

The table lists this clonotype with many counts. This rearrangement joins TRBV25-1 to TRBJ2-5; 10 positions agree with TRBD1. This CDR3 is built from 16 residues. V lost 0 bases and J lost 4; bases outside the gene matches: 5. Germline CDR1 MGHDK, CDR2 SYGVNS. CDR3 DNA sequence: TGTGCCAGCAGTGAATATAGGGACAGGGGAACAGAGACCCAGTACTTC. Protein: CASSEYRDRGTETQYF.

This clonotype occurred a few times. The chain combines TRBV7-9 with TRBJ2-2; D unresolved. The CDR3 runs to 13 residues. Germline V gene sequence: CDR1 SEHNR, CDR2 FQNEAQ (reference sequence). V shed 7 bases and J shed 7 bases, with 13 bases lying between them. This CDR3 reads CASTQGQFGELFF. The CDR3 region has the DNA TGTGCCAGCACCCAAGGCCAGTTCGGGGAGCTGTTTTTT.

In this sample, this clonotype turned up many times. The chain recombines TRBV28 with TRBJ2-1; possible D gene TRBD2, 7 bases. This CDR3 has 17 residues. Trimming pared 4 bases from V and 1 base from J, leaving 17 bases between. Germline CDR1 reads MDHEN; CDR2 reads SYDVKM. CDR3 in DNA: TGTGCCAGCAGTTCCGCTCGGGGGGCGCGTTCCTACAATGAGCAGTTCTTC. Its protein is CASSSARGARSYNEQFF.

This clonotype was recorded many times. The chain combines TRBV7-8 with TRBJ1-2; D call uncertain. Trimming removed 1 base from V and 4 bases from J, with 16 bases in between. Germline loops: CDR1 SGHVS, CDR2 FQNEAQ. This CDR3 region has 16 residues. Here the CDR3 DNA reads TGTGCCAGCAGCTTAGGATCGTTCGGGGAATCCTATGGCTACACCTTC. Its protein product is CASSLGSFGESYGYTF.

This clonotype occurred many times. The chain couples TRBV24-1 to TRBJ2-1; tentative D call: TRBD1 (5 bases). Trimming removed 9 bases at V and 3 bases at J, with 17 bases between. The CDR3 is 15 residues long. Germline lookup yields CDR1 KGHDR and CDR2 SFDVKD. The CDR3 loop is CATAPGGQVYNEQFF. The CDR3 DNA reads TGTGCCACCGCCCCAGGCGGACAAGTCTACAATGAGCAGTTCTTC.

This clonotype was seen many times. The chain employs TRBV12-3 or TRBV12-4 and TRBJ1-1; possibly TRBD1 for D (5 bases). The CDR3 has 13 residues. V dropped 5 bases and J dropped 0 bases, with 7 bases sitting between them. The CDR3 region is CASSDRLNTEAFF. The CDR3 coding sequence is TGTGCCAGCAGTGACAGACTGAACACTGAAGCTTTCTTT.

This clonotype was counted at least ten times. The chain joins TRBV7-2 to TRBJ2-7, with 9 bases fitting TRBD1. There are 15 residues in the CDR3. Germline CDR1 SGHTA, CDR2 FQGNSA. V lost 3 bases and J lost 6; bases outside the gene matches: 9. For the CDR3, the DNA is TGTGCCAGCAGCTTCTCCCCGACAGGGGGGGCCGAGCAGTACTTC. Translation gives CASSFSPTGGAEQYF.